Below, 20 T cell receptor beta chains from the same sample are listed, as sequenced in a study of neurological immune-mediated disorders. MiXCR, applied by TCRdb to the 5' RACE reads, yields one record per CDR3 protein. The sample contains around 47,000 distinct CDR3 sequences, over 9.5% of which appear only once. Sample: PBMCs. The receptors stem from a female donor in good health.

This clonotype has a count of ten or more. The CDR3 bases are TGTGCCAGCAGTGTCGGCGGAAACACCATATATTTT. It encodes CASSVGGNTIYF. The rearrangement uses TRBV2 and TRBJ1-3; the D is unclear. Germline-derived CDR1 and CDR2 are SNHLY and FYNNEI. V was clipped by 4 bases and J by 4 bases, with 5 bases between them. The CDR3 spans 12 residues.

This clonotype was recorded at least ten times. The chain employs TRBV7-9 and TRBJ1-1; unclear D gene. V gave up 3 bases and J gave up 0 bases, with 5 bases separating them. Germline CDR1 and CDR2: SEHNR and FQNEAQ (reference sequence). The CDR3 covers 13 residues. The CDR3 is CASSFDLNTEAFF. CDR3 bases: TGTGCCAGCAGCTTTGATCTGAACACTGAAGCTTTCTTT.

This clonotype was detected many times. The chain combines TRBV20-1 with TRBJ2-1, with D tentatively TRBD2 (6 bases). The germline V and J ends were trimmed by 1 base and 0 bases, with 16 bases remaining between them. The CDR3 consists of 17 residues. In germline, CDR1 is DFQATT, CDR2 SNEGSKA (reference sequence). Here the CDR3 reads CSARGNPAGRSYNEQFF. For the CDR3, the DNA is TGCAGTGCTAGAGGAAACCCCGCGGGACGCTCCTACAATGAGCAGTTCTTC.

This clonotype is a singleton in its sample. The genes are TRBV6-5 and TRBJ2-3; tentatively, D is TRBD1 (5 bases). The CDR3 length is 14 residues. V was shortened by 0 bases and J by 4 bases, with 8 bases between the two germline ends. Per the germline V gene, CDR1 is MNHEY and CDR2 is SVGAGI. The CDR3 bases are TGTGCCAGCAGTTACTCCGCAGGGCCAGATACGCAGTATTTT. It encodes CASSYSAGPDTQYF.

This clonotype is labeled as medium-sized (0.01 to 0.1%). The chain joins TRBV12-3 or TRBV12-4 to TRBJ2-1; D gene unclear. The CDR3 runs 14 residues. Trimming pared 5 bases from V and 8 bases from J, leaving 16 bases between. The CDR3 protein is CASSVSVLIDEQFF. For the CDR3, the DNA is TGTGCCAGCAGTGTAAGCGTTTTGATCGATGAGCAGTTCTTC.

This clonotype was seen a handful of times. This chain connects TRBV20-1 to TRBJ2-5, with TRBD1 matching over 7 bases. The ends lost 2 bases at V and 2 bases at J; junction bases unmatched: 5. Germline V gene lookup returns CDR1 DFQATT and CDR2 SNEGSKA (reference sequence). CDR3 length: 14 residues. CDR3 in amino acids: CSARTPGGQETQYF. The DNA of the CDR3 is TGCAGTGCTAGAACTCCAGGGGGACAAGAGACCCAGTACTTC.

V usage is TRBV6-2 or TRBV6-3 and J usage is TRBJ2-7; D unclear. The germline CDR1 and CDR2 sequences are MNHEY and SVGEGT. V was cut by 6 bases and J by 4 bases, with 13 bases left in between. The CDR3 consists of 13 residues. The CDR3 DNA sequence: TGTGCCAGCAGACCGTCTGGTCCGTACGAGCAGTACTTC. As protein: CASRPSGPYEQYF.

This clonotype showed up many times. V gene TRBV5-1 combines with J gene TRBJ2-2; D gene unclear. Germline V lookup: CDR1 SGHRS, CDR2 YFSETQ. This CDR3 comprises 13 residues. Trimming stripped 7 bases from V and 0 bases from J, with 7 bases between. This chain's CDR3 is CASAISNTGELFF. DNA for the CDR3: TGCGCCAGCGCTATATCGAACACCGGGGAGCTGTTTTTT.

In its sample, this clonotype was seen many times. V and J are TRBV7-9 and TRBJ1-5; TRBD1 matches at 7 bases. Germline CDR1 SEHNR, CDR2 FQNEAQ (reference sequence). With V trimmed by 5 bases and J by 4 bases, 5 bases remained unmatched. There are 14 residues in the CDR3. The CDR3 spells CASSPKGANQPQHF. The DNA for the CDR3 is TGTGCCAGCAGCCCGAAGGGGGCGAATCAGCCCCAGCATTTT.

This clonotype was seen ten or more times. The chain is built from TRBV9 and TRBJ2-7, with a weak D call TRBD1 (5 bases). Germline CDR1 is SGDLS and CDR2 is YYNGEE. The germline V and J ends were trimmed by 0 bases and 2 bases, with 12 bases remaining between them. The CDR3 consists of 15 residues. CDR3 sequence reads: CASSVGWGSTYEQYF. Here the CDR3 DNA reads TGTGCCAGCAGCGTAGGGTGGGGCAGCACCTACGAGCAGTACTTC.

This clonotype has at least ten counts. This rearrangement joins TRBV3-1 to TRBJ2-7, with D perhaps being TRBD1 or TRBD2 (5 bases each). Germline V gene data show CDR1 as LGHDT and CDR2 as YNNKEL (reference sequence). The V gene lost 0 bases and the J gene lost 2 bases, with 17 bases spanning the gap. This CDR3 has 17 residues. The CDR3 DNA is TGTGCCAGCAGCCAAGATCTGTTACGGGACGACCCCTACGAGCAGTACTTC. It specifies CASSQDLLRDDPYEQYF.

This clonotype was seen repeatedly, ten times or more. The chain has TRBV20-1 and TRBJ2-5, with D perhaps matching TRBD1 or TRBD2 (6 bases each). This CDR3 is 13 amino acids long. Germline V gene lookup returns CDR1 DFQATT and CDR2 SNEGSKA (reference sequence). Trimming left V 5 bases short and J 3 bases short, with 13 bases between. The CDR3 region is CSAPEGGKETQYF. The CDR3 coding sequence is TGCAGTGCTCCCGAGGGGGGAAAAGAGACCCAGTACTTC.

The table lists this clonotype with many counts. At one of its ends the junction is not consistent with the germline gene, which may arise from a read error. This chain uses TRBV3-1 with TRBJ2-1, with 8 bases aligning to TRBD1. This CDR3 has 12 amino acids. Germline CDR1 reads LGHDT; CDR2 reads YNNKEL (reference sequence). DNA of the CDR3: TGTGCCAGCAGCCAAACCGACAGGGACAGGCTCTTC. Amino acids: CASSQTDRDRLF.

This chain uses TRBV12-5 with TRBJ2-5, with D perhaps TRBD2 (5 bases). This CDR3 is 15 amino acids long. CDR1 and CDR2 from the germline V gene are LGHNT and FRNRAP. V lost 4 bases, J lost 8 bases, and 20 bases lay in between. The CDR3 sequence: CASGSPSLGADTQYF. The CDR3 DNA sequence: TGTGCTAGTGGTTCCCCTAGCTTGGGAGCTGATACCCAGTACTTC.

This clonotype was found many times. V usage is TRBV20-1 and J usage is TRBJ2-7, with TRBD1 matching 8 bases. CDR3 length equals 13 residues. The germline V gene has CDR1 DFQATT and CDR2 SNEGSKA (reference sequence). V shed 6 bases and J 3 bases; nucleotides not matched to a gene: 7. The CDR3 DNA sequence: TGCAGTGCGGCCGGGACAGGAGTCTACGAGCAGTACTTC. This codes for CSAAGTGVYEQYF.

This clonotype has ten or more counts. The CDR3 bases are TGTGCCAGCAGCCAGAAGACAGCCTCTGGAAACACCATATATTTT. Translation gives CASSQKTASGNTIYF. This rearrangement joins TRBV3-1 to TRBJ1-3, with D possibly matching TRBD1 (5 bases). Germline V gives CDR1 LGHDT, CDR2 YNNKEL (reference sequence). The germline V and J ends were trimmed by 3 bases and 0 bases, with 9 bases remaining between them. The CDR3 covers 15 residues.

This clonotype was detected many times. J is TRBJ2-7 and V is TRBV7-2; 12 nucleotides line up with TRBD2. V was clipped by 6 bases and J by 2 bases; unmatched bases: 5. Germline V gene data show CDR1 as SGHTA and CDR2 as FQGNSA. The CDR3 is 15 residues long. CDR3: CASSPGLAGTYEQYF. The CDR3 DNA sequence: TGTGCCAGCAGTCCCGGACTAGCGGGGACCTACGAGCAGTACTTC.

This clonotype was observed at least ten times. The J gene is TRBJ1-2, the V gene TRBV11-2, with D tentatively TRBD1 (6 bases). This CDR3 comprises 14 residues. In germline, CDR1 is SGHAT, CDR2 FQNNGV. V lost 7 bases to trimming and J lost 7 bases, with 19 bases between them. Written as DNA, the CDR3 is TGTGCCAGCACCCCGGACAGCCTGAGGGTTGGCTACACCTTC. The encoded protein is CASTPDSLRVGYTF.

The sample holds many counts of this clonotype. This chain connects TRBV5-5 to TRBJ2-4, with D possibly TRBD2 on 5 matching bases. Trimming took 0 bases from V and 2 from J, leaving 9 bases between them. The CDR3 extends over 15 amino acids. Looked up from germline, CDR1 is SGHKS and CDR2 is YYEKEE (reference sequence). The CDR3 loop reads CASSLDPGTKNIQYF. In DNA, the CDR3 is TGTGCCAGCAGCTTGGATCCGGGGACCAAAAACATTCAGTACTTC. The whole variable domain, remainder taken from reference TRBV5-5 and TRBJ2-4, is DAGVTQSPTHLIKTRGQQVTLRCSPISGHKSVSWYQQVLGQGPQFIFQYYEKEERGRGNFPDRFSARQFPNYSSELNVNALLLGDSALYLCASSLDPGTKNIQYFGAGTRLSVL.

This clonotype occurred many times. This chain connects TRBV5-1 to TRBJ2-7, with 7 bases fitting TRBD2. V shed 4 bases, J shed 3 bases, and the junction held 13 bases outside the gene matches. Germline V gene sequence: CDR1 SGHRS, CDR2 YFSETQ. The CDR3 is made up of 16 amino acids. This CDR3 reads CASSPQSGGSYYEQYF. The CDR3 DNA follows: TGCGCCAGCAGCCCTCAGTCGGGCGGGAGTTACTACGAGCAGTACTTC.